This T cell receptor (beta chain) originates from a study of T cell responses to AZD1222 COVID-19 vaccine (dated by TCRdb to the early 2020s). For context, the study as a whole: AZD1222 recipients whose second dose came at about 4 weeks and those whose second dose came at about 12 weeks were combined into one group, since spike-specific TCR depth and breadth did not differ between the two schedules. TCR sequencing covered about 230 trial participants: 200 to 210 given two doses of AZD1222 and 26 given two doses of MenACWY control vaccine. Trial participants were enrolled into age subgroups of 18-55, 56-69 and 70-plus years, which contained approximately 150, 28 and 58 TCR-sequenced participants, respectively. General findings and caveats noted by the study authors: The 56-69-year group was small, and its depth increase did not reach significance, likely because of low power. Reportedly, almost half of the unique spike-specific TCRs recognized epitopes lying outside the regions that are mutated in the B.1.351 and B.1.1.7 variants. Participants were mostly white British, with more females than males. The authors suggested clonal diversity may have been underestimated. Only a handful of AZD1222 recipients were SARS-CoV-2 seropositive at baseline, limiting conclusions about previously exposed vaccinees. After two AZD1222 doses, spike-specific TCR breadth and depth were significantly higher than at day 0 and than in MenACWY recipients. No day 14 peak-response samples were available, so repertoires were characterized only after the peak T cell response. The whole spike protein was spanned by vaccine-associated CD4 TCRs, and dominant responses were seen in regions 160-218 and 743-854.

Read against the paper, the sample's time point label means: baseline before first vaccination. Vaccinee samples were obtained from the UK trials COV001 and COV002, which included a single-blind randomized controlled phase 2/3 trial of AZD1222 (ChAdOx1 nCoV-19) in healthy adults. For TCRbeta chain sequencing, PBMC samples were collected from trial participants at day 0 and at day 28 after the second dose. Looking up the germline V gene (reference sequence) yields CDR1 SGHNT and CDR2 YYREEE. Trimming leaves V shorter by 3 bases and J shorter by 10 bases, with the junction holding 9 bases beyond the gene matches. There are 15 amino acids in the CDR3, from cysteine to phenylalanine inclusive. Kept here is only the CDR3 DNA, which spans 45 bases and is read in frame from base 1. The CDR3 regions of human TCRbeta chains were subjected to immunosequencing. The authors' analysis ran thus. Repertoire TCRs were checked for matches against a reference library of SARS-CoV-2-specific TCRs that had been generated using the MIRA antigen-specificity platform. Breadth was defined as the fraction of unique TCRs that were SARS-CoV-2-associated. Depth was defined as the fraction of total T cells that were SARS-CoV-2-associated. Each spike-specific TCR was assigned to its reactive spike region and to a CD4 or CD8 class using the MIRA data. Log10-transformed breadth and depth values were compared by one-way ANOVA with Sidak's multiple comparisons tests. TCRdb holds this immuneACCESS table with in-frame rearrangements only. Some clones are missing; in checked studies, unresolved V genes explain under half, and the rest has no known cause. That table is the source of V, J and clone size, and D and trimming were worked out from the DNA. This sample lists about 150,000 clones; around nine tenths were detected once. The biggest ten clones account for roughly 3.1% of the sample.

To note about this clone: The clone's antigen remains unknown. No per-base quality is available; no much larger clone lies one base away.

The sequence was obtained from an adult in good health. Rearrangement joined TRBV5-4 to TRBJ1-4, and TRBD1 matches 10 of the central bases. Source: peripheral blood, taken on day 0 of AZD1222 vaccination. For the CDR3, the sequence is CASSSDGTGAGKLFF. The bases read TGTGCCAGCAGCTCCGACGGGACAGGGGCGGGAAAACTGTTTTTT.